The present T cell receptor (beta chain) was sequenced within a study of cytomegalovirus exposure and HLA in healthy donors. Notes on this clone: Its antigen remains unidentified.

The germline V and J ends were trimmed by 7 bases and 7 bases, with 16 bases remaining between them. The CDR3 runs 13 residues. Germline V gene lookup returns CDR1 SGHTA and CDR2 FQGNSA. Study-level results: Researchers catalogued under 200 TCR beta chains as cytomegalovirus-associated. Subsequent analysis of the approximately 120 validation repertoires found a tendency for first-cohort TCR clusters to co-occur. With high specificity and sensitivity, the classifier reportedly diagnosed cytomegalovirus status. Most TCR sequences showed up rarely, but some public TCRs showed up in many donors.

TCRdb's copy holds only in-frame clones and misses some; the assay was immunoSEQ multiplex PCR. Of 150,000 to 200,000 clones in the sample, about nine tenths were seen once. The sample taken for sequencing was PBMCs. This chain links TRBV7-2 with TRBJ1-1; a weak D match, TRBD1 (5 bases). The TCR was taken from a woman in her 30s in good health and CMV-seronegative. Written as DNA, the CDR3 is TGTGCCAGCACCATGTCGGGGGGGTATGAAGCTTTCTTT. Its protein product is CASTMSGGYEAFF.